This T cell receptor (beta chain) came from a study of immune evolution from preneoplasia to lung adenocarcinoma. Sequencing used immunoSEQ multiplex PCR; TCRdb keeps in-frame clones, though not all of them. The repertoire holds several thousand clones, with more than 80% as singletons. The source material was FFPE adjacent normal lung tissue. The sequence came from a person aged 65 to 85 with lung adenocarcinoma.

CDR3 region: CASSFSDGGYGYTF. CDR3 in DNA: TGTGCCAGCAGCTTTTCCGACGGCGGCTATGGCTACACCTTC. The chain is built from TRBV11-2 and TRBJ1-2; D is unclear. V was pared by 3 bases and J by 4 bases, with 12 bases between. The CDR3 sequence is 14 residues long. Germline lookup yields CDR1 SGHAT and CDR2 FQNNGV. The variable domain in full, completed from reference TRBV11-2 and TRBJ1-2, reads EAGVAQSPRYKIIEKRQSVAFWCNPISGHATLYWYQQILGQGPKLLIQFQNNGVVDDSQLPKDRFSAERLKGVDSTLKIQPAKLEDSAVYLCASSFSDGGYGYTFGSGTRLTVV.